This note documents a single TCR beta chain sequence. This clonotype was counted at least ten times. Its cognate antigen has yet to be identified. Base qualities were left out, and no much larger clone turns up one base away. This sample is part of a study of T-cell reconstitution after alpha-beta-depleted transplantation in children (dated by TCRdb to about 2016). With respect to the entire study: Using TCR repertoire profiling, the study quantitatively followed how T-cell immune reconstitution unfolded in children after TCRalphabeta/CD19-depleted allogeneic hematopoietic cell transplantation.

Explained via the paper, the treatment or condition label denotes: allogeneic hematopoietic cell transplantation with graft depleted of TCRalphabeta T cells and CD19 B cells. The children who served as transplant recipients had been given grafts of TCRalphabeta/CD19-depleted allogeneic hematopoietic cells. V and J are trimmed by 3 bases and 8 bases, and the gene matches miss 7 bases of the junction. CDR1 and CDR2 are drawn from the germline V gene (reference sequence): DFQATT, SNEGSKA. The cysteine opens and the phenylalanine closes a CDR3 of 13 amino acids. The retained sequence is limited to the CDR3, 39 bases, with the frame set at the first base. Overall study outcomes, separate from this receptor: In some patients, high TCRbeta diversity at day 60 was attributed to recipient T cells and intrathymic progenitors that had survived conditioning. Hyperexpanded clone frequencies declined over subsequent months; after one year, T-cell counts and TCRbeta diversity were mostly attributed to newly produced T cells. The apparently early alphabetaT-cell count recovery about two months after transplant was reportedly dependent on only several hundred rapidly expanded clones derived from non-depleted graft cells.

Library creation used PCR. TCRdb records Illumina HiSeq 2500 as the sequencer. TCR libraries were prepared with molecular barcoding, using unique molecular identifiers to normalize TCRbeta repertoire quantification. TCRdb reanalyzed the raw reads on its own, using fastp at Q25 for trimming and MiXCR for clone calling, and kept in-frame beta chains. Identical CDR3 protein sequences are pooled into one entry, listed with their most common genes and DNA. This sample has approximately 1,000,000 distinct CDR3 sequences in its table, and about 31% of those were observed once. About 28% of the sample belongs to the ten largest clones.

The sequence derives from a boy younger than two who had a stem cell transplant for SCID, so the T cells may come from the graft donor. This specimen consisted of PBMCs, mostly from graft donor cells, obtained 360 days after TCRalphabeta/CD19-depleted stem cell transplant. Recombination connected TRBV20-1 to TRBJ1-5, with TRBD1 matching 7 junction bases. The CDR3 reads as follows: CSASHRGGEPQHF. In nucleotide form, the sequence is TGCAGTGCTAGTCACAGGGGTGGGGAGCCCCAGCATTTT.